One and the same sample provided the 10 T cell receptor beta chains below, sequenced in a study of cytomegalovirus exposure and HLA in healthy donors. PCR was performed using 60 Vbeta and 13 Jbeta primers. Here immunoSEQ multiplex PCR was the method, and the copy in TCRdb shows in-frame clones only, minus some. The data show around 120,000 clones, 60% to 85% seen once. The material sequenced was PBMCs. The receptors derive from a middle-aged woman in good health and CMV-seropositive.

The CDR3 region has the DNA TGTGCCAGCAGCTTATTTTTGGAGAGCAGGGAGGGGGATGGCTACACCTTC. Translating it yields CASSLFLESREGDGYTF. The V gene is TRBV7-8, the J gene TRBJ1-2; tentative D call: TRBD1 (6 bases). Germline assignment: CDR1 SGHVS and CDR2 FQNEAQ. Trimming shortened V by 2 bases and J by 6 bases, and 22 bases separated the two germline ends. The CDR3 is 17 residues long.

CDR3 bases: TGTGCCTGGACCAACCCCGACAGGGGCTCGGGAAAACTGTTTTTT. Translation gives CAWTNPDRGSGKLFF. V is TRBV30 and J is TRBJ1-4; 8 bases line up with TRBD1. Germline CDR1 is GTSNPN and CDR2 is SVGIG (reference sequence). The V and J ends lost 4 bases and 10 bases, in that order; junction bases with no gene match: 14. CDR3 length equals 15 residues.

The chain joins TRBV7-2 to TRBJ2-5; D possibly corresponds to TRBD2 (6 bases). In germline, CDR1 is SGHTA, CDR2 FQGNSA. The CDR3 is 16 amino acids. Trimming removed 2 bases from V and 4 bases from J, with 17 bases in between. Written as DNA, the CDR3 is TGTGCCAGCAGCTTATTACCCGGGAGTAAGGGAGAGACCCAGTACTTC. Its protein product is CASSLLPGSKGETQYF.

This sequence joins TRBV13 and TRBJ1-1; D is ambiguous. Germline V gives CDR1 PRHDT, CDR2 FYEKMQ (reference sequence). V shed 5 bases and J shed 8 bases, with 15 bases lying between them. CDR3 size: 13 residues. The CDR3 nucleotides are TGTGCCAGCAGCAGACGGGAGAGGGTAGAAGCTTTCTTT. Encoded protein: CASSRRERVEAFF.

This rearrangement joins TRBV19 to TRBJ1-3; no definite D call. This CDR3 contains 14 residues. Deletions cut 3 bases from V and 0 bases from J, with 6 bases between. Germline assignment: CDR1 LNHDA and CDR2 SQIVND (reference sequence). CDR3 region: CASSIRVSGNTIYF. The CDR3 region has the DNA TGTGCCAGTAGTATCCGAGTCTCTGGAAACACCATATATTTT. Full variable domain (outside the CDR3, taken from reference TRBV19 and TRBJ1-3): DGGITQSPKYLFRKEGQNVTLSCEQNLNHDAMYWYRQDPGQGLRLIYYSQIVNDFQKGDIAEGYSVSREKKESFPLTVTSAQKNPTAFYLCASSIRVSGNTIYFGEGSWLTVV.

This chain links TRBV21-1 with TRBJ1-5. TRBV21-1 is shown as a pseudogene. CDR3 length equals 17 residues. CDR3 sequence (DNA): TGTGCCAGCAGCAAGCGGGAGGTAGGAGCCGGGGATCAGCCCCAGCATTTT. Translated: CASSKREVGAGDQPQHF.

This chain connects TRBV2 to TRBJ1-2, with 7 bases lining up with TRBD1. CDR1 SNHLY and CDR2 FYNNEI come from the germline V gene. The V segment lost 6 bases and the J segment 3 bases; nucleotides outside the gene matches: 7. The CDR3 totals 14 residues. The CDR3 is CASRGGQAYYGYTF. The DNA of the CDR3 is TGTGCCAGCAGGGGAGGACAGGCCTACTATGGCTACACCTTC.

This clone was found a few times. V gene TRBV7-3 combines with J gene TRBJ2-1, with a tentative D call TRBD1 (6 bases). The V gene's germline CDR1 is SGHTA and CDR2 FQGTGA. The CDR3 has 13 residues. The germline V and J ends were trimmed by 2 bases and 6 bases, with 8 bases remaining between them. The CDR3 region has the DNA TGTGCCAGCAGCTTACCAGGGGTCAATGAGCAGTTCTTC. Its protein is CASSLPGVNEQFF.

This clone was picked up a small number of times. The J gene is TRBJ1-5, the V gene TRBV2; no definite D call. V lost 3 bases to trimming and J lost 0 bases, with 12 bases between them. Germline V CDR1 and CDR2: SNHLY, FYNNEI. This CDR3 is built from 16 residues. The chain's CDR3 is CASSERYRGSNQPQHF. In nucleotides, the CDR3 is TGTGCCAGCAGTGAGCGTTATCGGGGTAGCAATCAGCCCCAGCATTTT.

This clone was counted between two and nine times. This chain joins TRBV9 and TRBJ2-1; the match to TRBD2 covers 10 bases. Germline V gene lookup returns CDR1 SGDLS and CDR2 YYNGEE. The CDR3 consists of 19 residues. J was trimmed by 0 bases and V by 0 bases; bases with no gene match: 9. The CDR3: CASSVERGSGGSSYNEQFF. CDR3 nucleotides: TGTGCCAGCAGCGTAGAAAGGGGTAGCGGGGGGAGCTCCTACAATGAGCAGTTCTTC.